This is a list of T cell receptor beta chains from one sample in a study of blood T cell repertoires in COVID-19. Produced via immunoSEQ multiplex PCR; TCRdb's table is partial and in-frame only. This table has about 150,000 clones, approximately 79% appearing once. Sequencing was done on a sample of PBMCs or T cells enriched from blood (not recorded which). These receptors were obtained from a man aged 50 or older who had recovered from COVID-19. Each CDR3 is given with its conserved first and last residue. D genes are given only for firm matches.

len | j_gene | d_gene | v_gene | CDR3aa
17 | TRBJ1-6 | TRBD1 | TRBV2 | CASSEGTGRRRNSPLHF
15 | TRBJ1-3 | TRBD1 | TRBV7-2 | CASSSDRGSGNTIYF
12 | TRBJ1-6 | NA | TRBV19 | CASRSEGTPLHF
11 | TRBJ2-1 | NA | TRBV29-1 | CSVAGVGEQFF
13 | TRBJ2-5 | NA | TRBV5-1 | CASSGAQRTTQYF
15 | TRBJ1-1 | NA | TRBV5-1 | CASSLGIGGPYVAFF
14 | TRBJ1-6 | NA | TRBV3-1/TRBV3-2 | CASSLSGQTSPLHF
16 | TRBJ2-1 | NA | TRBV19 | CASSTGGTLSYNEQFF
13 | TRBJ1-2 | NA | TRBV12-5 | CASGSGGIDGYTF
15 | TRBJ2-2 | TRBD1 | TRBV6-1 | CASSEDRGPGGELFF
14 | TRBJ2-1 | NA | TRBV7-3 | CASNPGLETNEQFF
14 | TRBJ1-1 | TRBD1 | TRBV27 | CASSYGTGGTEAFF
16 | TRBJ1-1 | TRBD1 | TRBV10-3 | CAISEPGTGGRTEAFF
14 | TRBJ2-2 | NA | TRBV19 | CASSILGDTGELFF
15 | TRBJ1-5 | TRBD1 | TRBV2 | CASSEATGGWQPQHF
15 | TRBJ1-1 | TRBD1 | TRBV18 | CASSPTGGMNTEAFF
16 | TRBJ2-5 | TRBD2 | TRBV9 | CASSVLAGGQRETQYF
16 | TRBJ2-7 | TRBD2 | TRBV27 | CASKLQVGTSPYEQYF
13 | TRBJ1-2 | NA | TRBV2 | CASSVVEGDGYTF
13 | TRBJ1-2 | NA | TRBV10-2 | CASAPGQNYGYTF
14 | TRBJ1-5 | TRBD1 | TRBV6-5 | CASRGTGGNQPQHF
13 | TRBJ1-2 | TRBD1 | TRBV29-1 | CSARQGLYYGYTF
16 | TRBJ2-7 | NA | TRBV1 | CTSSQDAGGHSYEQYF
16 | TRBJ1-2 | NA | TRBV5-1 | CASSRATGLPVGGYTF